This T cell receptor (beta chain) was captured in a study of blood T cell repertoires in COVID-19 (dated by TCRdb to 2018 to 2020). Study-wide context: The collaborator samples originated in the United States, Italy and Spain and spanned the acute and convalescent phases of COVID-19. The prospective study material was composed of cDNA or gDNA derived from T cells, B-cell-depleted T cells, or PBMCs. Subjects who had been exposed to COVID-19, were actively infected with it, or had recovered from it provided the deeply sampled blood TCRbeta repertoires that made up the dataset. The repertoires were made available in a free public database intended to serve as a resource for research on the immune response to SARS-CoV-2. The samples were drawn from the first 160 participants of the ongoing ImmuneRACE study and from some 1,300 subjects provided by 6 global collaborators. Nearly every sample came with metadata listing a de-identified subject ID, COVID-19 status, age in years and sex. Where HLA class I and class II types were available, the types were taken from metadata supplied by the sample provider, not from assay-based typing. Paper-wide results and their limitations: The quantity of clinical and demographic metadata differed by source and by participant and was supplied without curation.

Measured from the cysteine to the phenylalanine, the CDR3 is 13 residues long. The DNA shown is the 39-base CDR3, in frame from base 1. V is cut back by 4 bases and J by 6 bases, with 4 bases in the junction unmatched. TCRbeta CDR3 regions were amplified from genomic DNA using the immunoSEQ Assay, a bias-controlled multiplex PCR. The authors processed their data as follows. The number of nucleated cells in each sample was estimated from the amplification of reference gene primers within the assay. To quantify the absolute abundance of each unique TCRbeta CDR3 rearrangement, sequence reads were collapsed and filtered. For each sample, productive Simpson clonality was calculated as the square root of Simpson's diversity index over productive rearrangements. As stored in TCRdb, this immuneACCESS dataset retains in-frame rearrangements with V and J assigned. A fraction of the clones does not appear; measured against another copy, unresolved V genes explain less than half of the discrepancy, and the remainder lacks a known reason. The D gene and trimming were derived from the DNA, and the V and J assignments and clone size from that table. The table for this sample lists hundreds of thousands of clones; more than 65% of them were counted only once. Jointly, the top ten make up 3.6% of the sample.

On this clone: Its antigen is currently not known. No base qualities exist here, and no much larger clone lies one base off it.

Each collaborating institution followed its own protocols to collect whole blood in K2EDTA tubes. For TCRbeta analysis, collaborator samples were shipped as frozen whole blood, as isolated PBMCs, or as DNA extracted from either sample type. The chain is assembled from TRBV12-3 or TRBV12-4 and TRBJ1-2; 8 junctional bases match TRBD1. The source is a woman aged 80 or older with acute or convalescent COVID-19. Sequences were obtained from peripheral blood. The DNA reads TGTGCCAGCAGTTGGTACAGGGGGGATGGCTACACCTTC. Translated, it gives CASSWYRGDGYTF.